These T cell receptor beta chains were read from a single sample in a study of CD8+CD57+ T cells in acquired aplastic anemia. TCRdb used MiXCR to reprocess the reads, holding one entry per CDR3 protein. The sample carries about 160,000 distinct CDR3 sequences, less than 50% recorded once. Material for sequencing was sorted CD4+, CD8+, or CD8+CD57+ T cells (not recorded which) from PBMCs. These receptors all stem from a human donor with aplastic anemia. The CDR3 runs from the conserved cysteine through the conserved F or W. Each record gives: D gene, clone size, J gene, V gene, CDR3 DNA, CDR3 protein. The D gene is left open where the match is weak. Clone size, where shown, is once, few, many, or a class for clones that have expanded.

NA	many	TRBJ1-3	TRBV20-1	TGCAGTGCTAGCCAGGGACTAGGGGCTGGAAACACCATATATTTT	CSASQGLGAGNTIYF
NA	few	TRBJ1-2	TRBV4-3	TGCGCCAGCAGCCAAGATCTTACACGGCGGACCTATGGCTACACCTTC	CASSQDLTRRTYGYTF
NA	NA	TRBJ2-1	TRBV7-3	TGTGCCAGCAGCTTGACGTCCGTAGCGAGCAATGAGCAGTTCTTC	CASSLTSVASNEQFF
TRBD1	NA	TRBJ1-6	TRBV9	TGTGCCAGCAGCGCGCGGACAGGGGGTAATTCACCCCTCCACTTT	CASSARTGGNSPLHF
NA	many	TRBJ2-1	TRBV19	TGTGCCAGTAGTACCCCCGGGACCCCGGACAATGAGCAGTTCTTC	CASSTPGTPDNEQFF
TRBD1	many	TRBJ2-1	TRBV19	TGTGCCAGTAGCCGGACAGGTCCCTACAATGAGCAGTTCTTC	CASSRTGPYNEQFF
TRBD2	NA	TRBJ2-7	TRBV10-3	TGTGCCAGCTGGGGAGGGCCTGACGAGCAGTACTTC	CASWGGPDEQYF
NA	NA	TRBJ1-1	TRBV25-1	TGTGCCAGCAAGCCGAGACGCTCGGGGAGCATGAACACTGAAGCTTTCTTT	CASKPRRSGSMNTEAFF
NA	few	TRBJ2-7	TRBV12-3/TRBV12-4	TGTGCCAGCAGTTTAGACACCTACGAGCGGTACTTC	CASSLDTYERYF
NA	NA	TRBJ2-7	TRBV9	TGTGCCAGCAGCGTCAGGGCAGACGGAGAGCAGTACTTC	CASSVRADGEQYF
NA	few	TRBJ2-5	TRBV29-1	TGCAGCGTTCGTCCAGCTCAAGAGACCCAGTACTTC	CSVRPAQETQYF
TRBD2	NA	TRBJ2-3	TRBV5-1	TGCGCCAGCAGCTTGATTAGCGGGAGCACAGATACGCAGTATTTT	CASSLISGSTDTQYF
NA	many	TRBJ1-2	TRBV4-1	TGCGCCAGCAGCCCAGGGGACGTTAACTATGTCTACACCTTC	CASSPGDVNYVYTF
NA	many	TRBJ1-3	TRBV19	TGTGCCAGTAATGTAGGCCGCTCTGGAAACACCATATATTTT	CASNVGRSGNTIYF
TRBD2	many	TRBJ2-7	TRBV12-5	TGTGCTAGTGGTCTAGCGGGAGGACGCTTGGGGGAGCAGTACTTC	CASGLAGGRLGEQYF
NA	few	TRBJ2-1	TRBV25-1	TGTGCCAGCGCCCGACTAGTTAATGCCGACAATGAGCAGTTCTTC	CASARLVNADNEQFF
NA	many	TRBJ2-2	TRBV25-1	TGTGCCAGCAGTTGGTACACCGGGGAGCTGTTTTTT	CASSWYTGELFF
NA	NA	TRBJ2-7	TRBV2	TGTGCCAGCAGCAGGGGCGGGCACGAGCAGTACTTC	CASSRGGHEQYF
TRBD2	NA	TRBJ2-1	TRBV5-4	TGTGCCAGCAGCTTAAGTGTGGCGGGAGGCTTAGATGAGCAGTTCTTC	CASSLSVAGGLDEQFF
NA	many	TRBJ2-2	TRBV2	TGTGCCGGAGTGGCAGGGGCTAACACCGGGGAGCTGTTTTTT	CAGVAGANTGELFF
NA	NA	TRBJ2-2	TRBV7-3	TGTGCCAGCAGCTTGGCTAGTGCCGGGGAGCTGTTTTTT	CASSLASAGELFF
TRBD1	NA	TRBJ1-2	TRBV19	TGTGCCAGTAGTGAGACAGGGCGAAACTATGGCTACACCTTC	CASSETGRNYGYTF
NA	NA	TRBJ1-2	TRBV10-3	TGTGCCATCAGTGGGGACAAAGACTATGGCTACGCCTTC	CAISGDKDYGYAF
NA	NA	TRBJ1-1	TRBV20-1	TGCAGTGCTTTACCGCGGGCCCTGAACACTGAAGCTTTCTTT	CSALPRALNTEAFF
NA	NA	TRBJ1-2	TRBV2	TGTGCCAGCAGTGAAACGGGCAGGGGAGAGGGAGCTAACTATGGCTACACCTTC	CASSETGRGEGANYGYTF
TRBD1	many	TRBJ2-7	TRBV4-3	TGCGCCAGCAGCCCATCAACAGGGGGGATCGAGCAGTACTTC	CASSPSTGGIEQYF
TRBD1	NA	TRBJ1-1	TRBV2	TGTGCCAGCAGTGTCCGGGACAGGGATACTGAAGCTTTCTTT	CASSVRDRDTEAFF
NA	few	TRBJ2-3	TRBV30	TGTGCCTGGAGTGGAGTCAGGGGAGGTGGAGATACGCAGTATTTT	CAWSGVRGGGDTQYF
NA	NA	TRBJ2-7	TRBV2	TGTGCCAGCATGGTGCGTGAGAACGAGCAGTACTTC	CASMVRENEQYF
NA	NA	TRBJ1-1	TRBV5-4	TGTGCCAGCAGCTTAAGGGTTGGTCAGGAGGGCTCTGAAGCTTTCTTT	CASSLRVGQEGSEAFF
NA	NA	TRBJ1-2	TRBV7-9	TGTGCCAGCAGCTTAGTACAGCCTAACTATGGCTACACCTTC	CASSLVQPNYGYTF
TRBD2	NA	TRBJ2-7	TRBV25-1	TGTGCCAGCAGTGAACCGAGACTAGCGGGAGAGGGCGAGCAGTACTTC	CASSEPRLAGEGEQYF
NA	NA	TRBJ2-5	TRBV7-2	TGTGCCAGCAGCCCCCAGGGATTAGAGACCCAGTACTTC	CASSPQGLETQYF
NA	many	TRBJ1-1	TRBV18	TGTGCCAGCTCTGAGGTGAACACTGAAGCTTTCTTT	CASSEVNTEAFF
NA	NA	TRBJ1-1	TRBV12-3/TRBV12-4	TGTGCCAGCGGCCCAGGCGGTTTGAACACTGAAGCTTTCTTT	CASGPGGLNTEAFF
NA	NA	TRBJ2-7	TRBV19	TGTGCCAGTAGCATACAAGGAGTTTACGAGCAGTACTTC	CASSIQGVYEQYF
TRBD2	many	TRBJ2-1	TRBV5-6	TGTGCCAGCAGCGGGGGAGGGAGTGAGCAGTTCTTC	CASSGGGSEQFF
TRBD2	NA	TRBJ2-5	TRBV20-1	TGCAGTGCTAGGAACGGCCTAGCGGAGAGGGGAGAGACCCAGTACTTC	CSARNGLAERGETQYF
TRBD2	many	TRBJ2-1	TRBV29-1	TGCAGCGTTGAAGATGGACTAGCGGGAAGAGCGGATGAGCAGTTCTTC	CSVEDGLAGRADEQFF
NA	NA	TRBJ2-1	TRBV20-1	TGCAGTGCTCAAGACAGGGAGGGCCACAATGAGCAGTTCTTC	CSAQDREGHNEQFF
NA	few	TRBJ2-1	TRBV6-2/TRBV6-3	TGTGCCAGCACCACCGGGCAGGGGCCCGGTGAGCAGTTCTTC	CASTTGQGPGEQFF
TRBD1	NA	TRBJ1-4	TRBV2	TGTGCCAGCAGCACCCGGACAGGGGGCCGAGAAAAACTGTTTTTT	CASSTRTGGREKLFF
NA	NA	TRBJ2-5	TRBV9	TGTGCCAGCAGCACCCCCTTAAGGGGGGGAGGACACCAAGAGACCCAGTACTTC	CASSTPLRGGGHQETQYF
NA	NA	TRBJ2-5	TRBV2	TGTGCCAGCAGTTCCGGGGCGGGACAAGAGACCCAGTACTTC	CASSSGAGQETQYF
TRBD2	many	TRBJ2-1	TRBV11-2	TGTGCCAGCAGCCCCCAGGGACTAGCGGACTACTCCTACAATGAGCAGTTCTTC	CASSPQGLADYSYNEQFF
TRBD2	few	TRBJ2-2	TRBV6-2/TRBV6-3	TGTGCCAGCAGTTCCCCGACTAGCGGGATAATTGTTAGGACCGGGGAGCTGTTTTTT	CASSSPTSGIIVRTGELFF
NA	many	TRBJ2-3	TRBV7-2	TGTGCCAGCGAGAGCACAGATACGCAGTATTTT	CASESTDTQYF
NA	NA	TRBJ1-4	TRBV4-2	TGTGCCAGCAGCTTGAAACAGGGAGGTGAAAAACTGTTTTTT	CASSLKQGGEKLFF
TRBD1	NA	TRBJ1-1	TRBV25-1	TGTGCCAGCAGTGGGGACAGCCGAACAAGGCAAGCTTTCTTC	CASSGDSRTRQAFF
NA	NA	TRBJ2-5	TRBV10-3	TGTGCCATCAGGATTTCGATGCAAGAGACCCAGTACTTC	CAIRISMQETQYF